Listed below are T cell receptor beta chains from one sample, sequenced in a study of cytomegalovirus exposure and HLA in healthy donors. Profiled with immunoSEQ multiplex PCR; TCRdb holds only in-frame clones, not every one. The table has roughly 350,000 clones, roughly 88% seen once. The sequencing sample was made of PBMCs. These receptors were collected from a woman aged 18 to 35 in good health and CMV-seronegative. The conserved cysteine and the conserved F or W are not part of the CDR3 here.

v_gene | CDR3aa
TRBV5-4 | ASSFIGELF
TRBV28 | ASRDRGTYTGELF
TRBV10-3 | AIRGLAGSSYEQY
TRBV27 | ATSTVSNQPQH
TRBV28 | ASSFLSSSSGSYEQY
TRBV7-3 | ASSLTVDSPGGYT
TRBV5-1 | ASSPGTGNQPQH
TRBV7-6 | ASRSTGPEQY
TRBV2 | ASSDQGQGYTGELF
TRBV28 | ASSRTDYSNQPQH
TRBV4-2 | ASSHPSSGEAF
TRBV29-1 | SGTRTANTEAF
TRBV5-4 | ASSAAYGYT
TRBV25-1 | ASSGTGVSWDTEAF
TRBV4-2 | ASSQEVADTIY